Below, one T cell receptor beta chain is given with its context. The data are from a study of technical replicates of blood from a handful of donors. The CDR3 has 14 amino acids. CDR1 MNHEY and CDR2 SVGAGI come from the germline V gene. The V gene lost 7 bases and the J gene lost 2 bases, with 12 bases spanning the gap. TCRdb's table, derived via immunoSEQ multiplex PCR, lists solely in-frame clones and lacks some. The sample yields around 49,000 clones, more than 95% seen once. The rearrangement links TRBV6-5 to TRBJ2-1; a possible D gene is TRBD1 (5 bases). Sequencing was performed on T cells isolated from PBMCs. This TCR came from a human donor in good health. CDR3 nucleotide sequence: TGTGCCAGCAATAAGGGGCTAACCTACAATGAGCAGTTCTTC. The encoded protein is CASNKGLTYNEQFF.